This TCR beta chain was observed in a study of cytomegalovirus exposure and HLA in healthy donors. Notes on this clone: Its cognate antigen is unknown.

A multiplex PCR was run with 60 Vbeta primers and 13 Jbeta primers. Only in-frame clones appear in the TCRdb table, and some are missing; sequencing was by immunoSEQ multiplex PCR. The sample has around 130,000 clones; around three quarters are singletons. Study-wide results and limits: In a later analysis, a genetic analysis reported fewer productive-TCR N-insertions in an Asian-associated ancestry cluster than the cohort average. Within a later analysis, the majority of CMV-associated TCR beta chains appeared HLA-restricted.

Germline CDR1 reads MGHRA; CDR2 reads YSYEKL. CDR3 length: 21 amino acids. V was trimmed by 0 bases and J by 0 bases, leaving 24 bases between them. The sample was PBMCs. The source of this sequence is a man aged 18 to 35 in good health and CMV-seropositive. The chain uses TRBV4-1 and TRBJ2-1, with a tentative D call TRBD1 (6 bases). The CDR3 DNA follows: TGCGCCAGCAGCCAAGAAACTGGCGGAGGCAGGGGTAGGAGCTCCTACAATGAGCAGTTCTTC. Translated: CASSQETGGGRGRSSYNEQFF.